Reported below is one T cell receptor (beta chain). The antigen remains unidentified. This record comes from a study of graft-versus-host responses after intestinal transplantation. Study summary: Transplants were multivisceral, liver-intestinal, or isolated intestinal. Study results and caveats: Circulating GvH clones peaking coincided with falling HvG clones soon after transplant.

Trimming at V came to 4 bases and at J to 5 bases, leaving 2 bases not matched to a gene. The germline CDR1 and CDR2 sequences are MNHEY and SMNVEV (reference sequence). This CDR3 comprises 13 residues. Method: immunoSEQ multiplex PCR; TCRdb's copy keeps in-frame clones and lacks some. Among approximately 130,000 clones, just over 90% were seen once, and the ten largest hold over 0.15%. The sequence was collected from a human donor who received an intestinal transplant. The chain recombines TRBV27 with TRBJ1-1, with 9 bases lining up with TRBD1. The starting material was unstimulated CD4+ T cells sorted from spleen or lymph node cells, obtained before intestinal transplant. The DNA of the CDR3 is TGTGCCAGCAGTTGGGACAGGGATACTGAAGCTTTCTTT. Residues: CASSWDRDTEAFF.